The 23 T cell receptor beta chains listed next were all sequenced from one sample in a study of spatial heterogeneity in lung cancer. TCRdb ran MiXCR on the 5' RACE reads and lists one entry per CDR3 protein. The table shows 30,000 to 45,000 distinct CDR3 sequences, with more than 7% occurring only once. Time point here: sample taken at primary tumor resection. Source: PBMCs, taken at surgery. Receptors were obtained from a female donor with early-stage non-small cell lung cancer.

V and J are TRBV20-1 and TRBJ2-2; D is possibly TRBD1 (6 bases). The CDR3 runs 15 residues. The germline V gene encodes CDR1 DFQATT and CDR2 SNEGSKA (reference sequence). The ends were cut back, 1 base at V and 2 bases at J, with 11 bases in the middle. In nucleotides, the CDR3 is TGCAGTGCTAGAGGTGCGGACAGAAACACCGGGGAGCTGTTTTTT. Its protein product is CSARGADRNTGELFF.

This clonotype was picked up a small number of times. This chain uses TRBV12-3 or TRBV12-4 with TRBJ2-5; TRBD2 is a possible D gene (7 bases). The CDR3 loop spans 17 amino acids. The V gene lost 6 bases and the J gene lost 1 base, with 21 bases spanning the gap. CDR3: CASSPAGAGAPQETQYF. CDR3 nucleotide sequence: TGTGCCAGCAGCCCGGCTGGGGCGGGGGCCCCCCAAGAGACCCAGTACTTC.

This clonotype was counted ten times or more. The rearrangement joins TRBV10-3 to TRBJ1-1; TRBD1 aligns across 7 bases. Trimming at V came to 3 bases and at J to 11 bases, leaving 9 bases not matched to a gene. CDR1 is ENHRY and CDR2 is SYGVKD in the germline V gene. CDR3 length: 13 amino acids. CDR3 region: CAISDDRAGLAFF. CDR3 nucleotide sequence: TGTGCCATCAGTGACGACAGGGCGGGCTTGGCTTTCTTT.

CDR3 in DNA: TGTGCCAGCAGGTACCGAGGGGTCATTGGTCAGCCCCAGCATTTT. Protein product: CASRYRGVIGQPQHF. This chain joins TRBV6-1 and TRBJ1-5; the D gene is possibly TRBD1 (5 bases). In germline, CDR1 is MNHNS, CDR2 SASEGT. Trimming stripped 6 bases from V and 6 bases from J, with 18 bases between. The CDR3 is made up of 15 amino acids.

In its sample, this clonotype was seen a few times. The rearrangement uses TRBV6-2 or TRBV6-3 and TRBJ2-1; TRBD2 agrees at 8 bases. The CDR3 has 15 amino acids. CDR1 is MNHEY and CDR2 is SVGEGT in the germline V gene. V gave up 1 base and J gave up 6 bases; unmatched junction bases: 5. For the CDR3, the DNA is TGTGCCAGCAGTTACTTTAGCGGGATTATCAATGAGCAGTTCTTC. Amino acids: CASSYFSGIINEQFF.

This clonotype was seen a few times. The chain combines TRBV29-1 with TRBJ1-1; D is perhaps TRBD1 (5 bases). This CDR3 region has 12 residues. The V end lost 7 bases, the J end lost 4 bases, and 13 bases lay between the germline ends. Per the germline V gene, CDR1 is SQVTM and CDR2 is ANQGSEA. The DNA for the CDR3 is TGCAGCGCCCTTATGGGGGTCACTGAAGCTTTCTTT. Translation: CSALMGVTEAFF.

Many counts were recorded for this clonotype. The genes are TRBV5-1 and TRBJ2-5, with a weak D call TRBD2 (6 bases). Germline V lookup: CDR1 SGHRS, CDR2 YFSETQ. Trimming removed 4 bases from V and 0 bases from J, with 25 bases in between. The CDR3 extends over 19 amino acids. CDR3 in DNA: TGCGCCAGCAGCCTGGCCGCCGATAGCGGAGCGGAGTACCAAGAGACCCAGTACTTC. Translating gives CASSLAADSGAEYQETQYF. The full variable domain, rest sourced from reference TRBV5-1 and TRBJ2-5, is KAGVTQTPRYLIKTRGQQVTLSCSPISGHRSVSWYQQTPGQGLQFLFEYFSETQRNKGNFPGRFSGRQFSNSRSEMNVSTLELGDSALYLCASSLAADSGAEYQETQYFGPGTRLLVL.

This clonotype was found many times. The J gene is TRBJ2-7, the V gene TRBV5-1; maybe TRBD1 (6 bases). Germline values: CDR1 SGHRS, CDR2 YFSETQ. The CDR3 runs to 14 residues. V was shortened by 5 bases and J by 2 bases, with 14 bases between the two germline ends. Written as DNA, the CDR3 is TGCGCCAGCAGTTTTGGGGGCCTGACCTACGAGCAGTACTTC. This codes for CASSFGGLTYEQYF.

This clonotype has a count of ten or more. This chain uses TRBV6-1 with TRBJ1-6; D is possibly TRBD1 (5 bases). V lost 5 bases and J 4 bases, leaving 9 bases between the germline ends. This CDR3 spans 14 amino acids. Germline CDR1 reads MNHNS; CDR2 reads SASEGT. CDR3 bases: TGTGCCAGCAGTTTGACAGCTTATAATTCACCCCTCCACTTT. Protein product: CASSLTAYNSPLHF.

J is TRBJ1-2 and V is TRBV13; D perhaps matches TRBD1 (5 bases). Germline-derived CDR1 and CDR2 are PRHDT and FYEKMQ (reference sequence). V was shortened by 1 base and J by 7 bases, with 10 bases between the two germline ends. There are 13 residues in the CDR3. Here the CDR3 DNA reads TGTGCCAGCAGCTTAGCGGGGGAAGCTGGCTACACCTTC. Translated, it gives CASSLAGEAGYTF.

By share, this clonotype counts as medium-sized (0.01 to 0.1%). CDR3: CSARDFQNTGELFF. CDR3 DNA: TGCAGTGCTAGAGATTTCCAGAACACCGGGGAGCTGTTTTTT. The chain recombines TRBV20-1 with TRBJ2-2; D is unclear. This CDR3 has 14 amino acids. The germline CDR1 and CDR2 sequences are DFQATT and SNEGSKA (reference sequence). The ends were cut back, 0 bases at V and 1 base at J, with 6 bases in the middle.

The chain employs TRBV7-3 and TRBJ1-5; 8 bases map to TRBD1. V shed 5 bases, J shed 4 bases, and the junction held 7 bases outside the gene matches. The germline CDR1 and CDR2 sequences are SGHTA and FQGTGA. This CDR3 region has 15 residues. CDR3: CASSHATGANQPQHF. The CDR3 coding sequence is TGTGCCAGCAGCCACGCGACAGGGGCAAATCAGCCCCAGCATTTT.

V usage is TRBV12-3 or TRBV12-4 and J usage is TRBJ2-2; 10 bases map to TRBD2. J gave up 8 bases and V 10 bases, and 10 bases lay outside the gene matches. The length of the CDR3 is 14 residues. DNA of the CDR3: TGTGCCATCAGCGGGGGGGCCGAAACTGGGGAGCTGTTTTTT. This gives the protein CAISGGAETGELFF.

This clonotype has just a few counts. V usage is TRBV6-4 and J usage is TRBJ2-2; D is perhaps TRBD2 (5 bases). The germline V and J ends were trimmed by 11 bases and 3 bases, with 10 bases remaining between them. Germline CDR1 reads MRHNA; CDR2 reads SNTAGT. This CDR3 comprises 12 residues. CDR3 loop: CAAGSDTGELFF. CDR3 sequence (DNA): TGTGCCGCCGGTAGCGACACCGGGGAGCTGTTTTTT.

Many counts were recorded for this clonotype. This sequence joins TRBV7-3 and TRBJ1-1, with D unclear. Deletions cut 1 base from V and 3 bases from J, with 6 bases between. Germline CDR1 reads SGHTA; CDR2 reads FQGTGA. The CDR3 is made up of 13 amino acids. Written as DNA, the CDR3 is TGTGCCAGCAGCTTAAGCGGGGACACTGAAGCTTTCTTT. This codes for CASSLSGDTEAFF.

This clonotype was counted at least ten times. This rearrangement joins TRBV7-9 to TRBJ1-5; D gene unclear. The CDR3 totals 14 residues. Trimming cost V 1 base and J 1 base, with 5 bases left between them. Germline V lookup: CDR1 SEHNR, CDR2 FQNEAQ (reference sequence). In DNA form, the CDR3 reads TGTGCCAGCAGCTTAGTCCTCAGCAATCAGCCCCAGCATTTT. This translates into CASSLVLSNQPQHF.

This clonotype was detected only a few times. The chain is built from TRBV20-1 and TRBJ2-3, with 14 bases fitting TRBD2. The V segment lost 3 bases and the J segment 1 base; nucleotides outside the gene matches: 0. There are 15 residues in the CDR3. The germline gives CDR1 DFQATT, CDR2 SNEGSKA (reference sequence). The DNA for the CDR3 is TGCAGTGCTAGGGGACTAGCGGGAGGCACAGATACGCAGTATTTT. Its protein product is CSARGLAGGTDTQYF.

This clonotype was observed many times. The chain links TRBV20-1 to TRBJ2-7, with D possibly being TRBD1 or TRBD2 (5 bases each). This CDR3 has 13 residues. The germline V gene encodes CDR1 DFQATT and CDR2 SNEGSKA (reference sequence). The V and J ends lost 5 bases and 3 bases respectively, with 14 bases between them. The chain's CDR3 is CSALRGTFYEQYF. The CDR3 bases are TGCAGTGCTCTCAGAGGGACCTTCTACGAGCAGTACTTC.

This clonotype appeared many times. The rearrangement joins TRBV5-1 to TRBJ1-1, with D possibly being TRBD1 (5 bases). With 4 bases removed from V and 5 bases from J, the gap between germline ends came to 12 bases. Germline CDR1 and CDR2: SGHRS and YFSETQ. The CDR3 has 13 amino acids. The CDR3 region is CASSRAGETEAFF. The CDR3 bases are TGCGCCAGCAGCAGAGCGGGGGAGACTGAAGCTTTCTTT.

This clonotype was detected many times. The chain is built from TRBV2 and TRBJ2-2; no definite D call. The CDR3 runs to 13 residues. The germline gives CDR1 SNHLY, CDR2 FYNNEI. V was cut by 1 base and J by 6 bases, with 6 bases left in between. The CDR3 loop reads CASSEVLAGELFF. CDR3 nucleotide sequence: TGTGCCAGCAGTGAAGTCTTAGCCGGGGAGCTGTTTTTT.

Ten or more counts support this clonotype. The genes are TRBV6-5 and TRBJ1-4; D not certain. Trimming took 6 bases from V and 7 from J, leaving 18 bases between them. CDR3 length: 15 residues. CDR1 and CDR2 (germline): MNHEY, SVGAGI. The CDR3 protein is CASSPRPRPGEKLFF. In nucleotides, the CDR3 is TGTGCCAGCAGCCCCCGACCGCGACCCGGTGAAAAACTGTTTTTT.

This chain connects TRBV5-5 to TRBJ2-3; 8 bases line up with TRBD1. Germline-derived CDR1 and CDR2 are SGHKS and YYEKEE (reference sequence). The CDR3 contains 15 residues. V gave up 3 bases and J gave up 2 bases; unmatched junction bases: 5. The CDR3 nucleotides read TGTGCCAGCAGCTCGACAGGGGCCGCCACAGATACGCAGTATTTT. Its protein is CASSSTGAATDTQYF.

This clonotype was observed a handful of times. The V call is TRBV20-1, the J call TRBJ2-3, with TRBD2 matching over 11 bases. The CDR3 spans 14 residues. The germline V gene encodes CDR1 DFQATT and CDR2 SNEGSKA (reference sequence). V lost 4 bases to trimming and J lost 5 bases; unmatched junction nucleotides: 5. CDR3 protein: CSAMTSGTRDTQYF. For the CDR3, the DNA is TGCAGTGCTATGACTAGCGGGACCCGAGATACGCAGTATTTT.